This T cell receptor (beta chain) was sequenced during a study of T cell responses to AZD1222 COVID-19 vaccine. From germline, CDR1 is LGHNA and CDR2 YSLEER. Trimming took 1 base from V and 4 from J, leaving 16 bases between them. This CDR3 comprises 16 residues. This table comes from immunoSEQ multiplex PCR, and its TCRdb copy is limited to in-frame clones, with some not included. Here the sample spans 87,000 or so clones, nearly 90% being singletons. The receptor comes from an adult in good health. The input for sequencing was peripheral blood, taken on day 0 of AZD1222 vaccination. V and J are TRBV4-3 and TRBJ1-2; D possibly corresponds to TRBD1 (6 bases). The CDR3 DNA reads as TGCGCCAGCAGCCAAGTCGGGGGGCCTTCCTCCTATGGCTACACCTTC. It encodes CASSQVGGPSSYGYTF.